The clone carrying this T cell receptor beta chain has at least ten counts. This sample was included in a study of regulatory T cells in long-lasting Graves disease. Study context: Duration of antithyroid drug therapy among newly diagnosed Graves' patients was under 3 months.

Germline loops: CDR1 MDHEN, CDR2 SYDVKM. The CDR3 sequence is 15 residues long. The junction had 9 bases not matched to a gene; V was cut back by 7 bases and J by 10 bases. Construction of TCR beta libraries relied on iRepertoire HTBI primers and on Arm-PCR targeting CDR3 regions. Authors' methods: Segment identification across samples yielded 50 to 80 TRBV and 12 to 15 TRBJ segments. TCRdb called the multiplex PCR reads again in MiXCR, with one record for every CDR3 protein. The authors' filters were not applied to this entry. Of roughly 350,000 distinct CDR3 sequences in the sample, over 15% were seen once. Specified time point: newly diagnosed GD, antithyroid drugs for less than 3 months. After RNA was extracted from PBMCs, the TCR library was made from it. Per American Thyroid Association guidelines, Graves' disease was diagnosed. These records were also assigned to another study, of T cells in Graves' hyperthyroidism and ophthalmopathy.

The V and J genes are TRBV28 and TRBJ1-6, with 11 bases identical to TRBD1. This sequence was found in a middle-aged man with Graves disease. Sequencing used peripheral blood mononuclear cells (PBMCs), obtained at new diagnosis, from a patient treated with antithyroid drugs. As DNA, the CDR3 is TGTGCCAGCATCACTCCGGGACAGGGGGGATCACCCCTCCACTTT. Amino acid sequence: CASITPGQGGSPLHF.